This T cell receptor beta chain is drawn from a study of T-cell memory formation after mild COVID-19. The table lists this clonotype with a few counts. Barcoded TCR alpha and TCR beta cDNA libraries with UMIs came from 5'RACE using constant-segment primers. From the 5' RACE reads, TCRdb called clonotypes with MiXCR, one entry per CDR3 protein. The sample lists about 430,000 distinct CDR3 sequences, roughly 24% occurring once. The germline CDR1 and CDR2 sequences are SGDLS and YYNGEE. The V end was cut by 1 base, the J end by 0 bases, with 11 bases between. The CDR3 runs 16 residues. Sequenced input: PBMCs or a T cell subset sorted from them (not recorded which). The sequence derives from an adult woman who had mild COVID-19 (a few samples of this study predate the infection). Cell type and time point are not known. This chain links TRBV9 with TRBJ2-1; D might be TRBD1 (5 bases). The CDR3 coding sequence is TGTGCCAGCAGCGTAAGGGGCAGCAGCTCCTACAATGAGCAGTTCTTC. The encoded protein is CASSVRGSSSYNEQFF. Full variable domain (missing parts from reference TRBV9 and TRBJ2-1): DSGVTQTPKHLITATGQRVTLRCSPRSGDLSVYWYQQSLDQGLQFLIQYYNGEERAKGNILERFSAQQFPDLHSELNLSSLELGDSALYFCASSVRGSSSYNEQFFGPGTRLTVL.